Below are 19 T cell receptor beta chains sequenced from a single sample in a study of shared clonotypes between healthy human individuals (dated by TCRdb to 2019 to 2021). CD8 naive samples were CD45RO-negative cells positively selected for CCR7, giving a CD45RA+CCR7+ population that excluded TemRA cells. Receptor amplification or capture employed the immunoSEQ multiplex PCR assay. In TCRdb, the immuneACCESS table is reduced to in-frame sequences with V and J assigned. These tables do not hold every clone; where another copy was compared, an unresolved V gene accounts for under half, and the others remain unexplained. In this sample the table shows about 2.2 million clones, about 94% of which occur a single time. Together, the top ten hold about 1.7% of the sample. Sequenced: naive CD8+ T cells from PBMCs. Read against the paper, the sample's cell subset or site label means: CD45RA+CCR7+. All receptors come from a man between 18 and 35 years old in good health. Some clones in this sample may be carry-over from other donors' samples.

V usage is TRBV11-1 and J usage is TRBJ1-1; D is unresolved. This CDR3 has 13 amino acids. Germline loops: CDR1 SGHAT, CDR2 FQDESV (reference sequence). V shed 1 base and J shed 4 bases, with 7 bases lying between them. DNA of the CDR3: TGTGCCAGCAGCTTAGAGGAGGGCACTGAAGCTTTCTTT. Translation: CASSLEEGTEAFF.

The chain recombines TRBV7-9 with TRBJ2-5; D remains ambiguous. The CDR3 consists of 13 residues. The V end lost 5 bases, the J end lost 3 bases, and 10 bases lay between the germline ends. Germline V CDR1 and CDR2: SEHNR, FQNEAQ (reference sequence). CDR3 sequence: CASSPPSKETQYF. The CDR3 DNA sequence: TGTGCCAGCAGCCCACCGAGTAAAGAGACCCAGTACTTC.

This clone was seen more than once but under ten times. CDR3 nucleotide sequence: TGTGCCAGCAGGGGAGAAGTGGGTGGCTACACCTTC. Its protein is CASRGEVGGYTF. The chain carries TRBV28 and TRBJ1-2; D ambiguous. The germline V gene encodes CDR1 MDHEN and CDR2 SYDVKM. Trimming left V 6 bases short and J 7 bases short, with 12 bases between. The CDR3 totals 12 residues.

CDR3 DNA sequence: TGTGCCAGCAGATCACTGTACGGAGGCAATCAGCCCCAGCATTTT. Translated, it gives CASRSLYGGNQPQHF. J is TRBJ1-5 and V is TRBV6-5; D is unresolved. The CDR3 covers 15 residues. CDR1 and CDR2 (germline): MNHEY, SVGAGI. Trimming took off 6 bases at V and 2 bases at J, with 14 bases between the two ends.

This rearrangement joins TRBV27 to TRBJ1-1; 7 bases line up with TRBD1. Germline CDR1 and CDR2: MNHEY and SMNVEV (reference sequence). The length of the CDR3 is 15 residues. Trimming removed 5 bases from V and 4 bases from J; junction bases left unmatched: 10. Here the CDR3 reads CASSPRQGLGTEAFF. CDR3 sequence (DNA): TGTGCCAGCAGTCCAAGACAGGGCTTGGGCACTGAAGCTTTCTTT.

The chain links TRBV28 to TRBJ1-4; 7 bases map to TRBD1. The CDR3 totals 16 residues. Germline CDR1 and CDR2: MDHEN and SYDVKM. V gave up 0 bases and J gave up 4 bases; unmatched junction bases: 5. Written as DNA, the CDR3 is TGTGCCAGCAGTTTATGGGGGAGACAGGGTAATGAAAAACTGTTTTTT. Translated: CASSLWGRQGNEKLFF.

This chain joins TRBV9 and TRBJ2-2, with a possible D match to TRBD2 (6 bases). V shed 5 bases and J shed 0 bases, with 14 bases lying between them. The CDR3 runs 16 residues. The V gene's germline CDR1 is SGDLS and CDR2 YYNGEE. CDR3 sequence reads: CASSPVASANTGELFF. The CDR3 region has the DNA TGTGCCAGCAGTCCGGTCGCTAGCGCGAACACCGGGGAGCTGTTTTTT.

The chain links TRBV5-6 to TRBJ1-1; D not certain. This CDR3 spans 12 amino acids. The germline V and J ends were trimmed by 1 base and 3 bases, with 4 bases remaining between them. In germline, CDR1 is SGHDT, CDR2 YYEEEE. Here the CDR3 reads CASSLRYTEAFF. The CDR3 DNA is TGTGCCAGCAGCTTGAGGTACACTGAAGCTTTCTTT.

V gene TRBV10-2 combines with J gene TRBJ2-3; D may match TRBD1 or TRBD2 (6 bases each). Trimming cost V 10 bases and J 0 bases, with 11 bases left between them. CDR3 length: 13 amino acids. CDR1 is WSHSY and CDR2 is SAAADI in the germline V gene. The DNA for the CDR3 is TGCGCCACGGGGGCAGGGAGCACAGATACGCAGTATTTT. The encoded protein is CATGAGSTDTQYF.

Written as DNA, the CDR3 is TGTGCCAGCAGTGCGTCGGTGAGATCCTACGAGCAGTACTTC. As protein: CASSASVRSYEQYF. This chain connects TRBV6-1 to TRBJ2-7; no firm D call. The germline V and J ends were trimmed by 4 bases and 1 base, with 11 bases remaining between them. From germline, CDR1 is MNHNS and CDR2 SASEGT. The CDR3 loop spans 14 amino acids.

On this clone itself: The same CDR3 arises from other DNA sequences in this sample as well. The V call is TRBV5-1, the J call TRBJ2-7; perhaps D is TRBD1 or TRBD2 (5 bases each). This CDR3 contains 14 residues. Between the trimmed V and J ends, which lost 0 bases and 3 bases, there was a span of 10 bases. Germline V gene data show CDR1 as SGHRS and CDR2 as YFSETQ. The CDR3 nucleotides are TGCGCCAGCAGCTTGGCCGGGGCGGGCTACGAGCAGTACTTC. It encodes CASSLAGAGYEQYF.

The chain has TRBV28 and TRBJ2-2; 9 nucleotides agree with TRBD1. Trimming at V came to 3 bases and at J to 4 bases, leaving 12 bases not matched to a gene. CDR1 is MDHEN and CDR2 is SYDVKM in the germline V gene. This CDR3 has 18 amino acids. As DNA, the CDR3 is TGTGCCAGCAGTTTCCCCTCAGGGACAGGGCATGGCACCGGGGAGCTGTTTTTT. Protein sequence: CASSFPSGTGHGTGELFF.

The chain employs TRBV6-4 and TRBJ2-1; 11 bases are a match to TRBD2. The trim removed 3 bases at V and 8 bases at J, leaving 6 bases unmatched. Germline CDR1 and CDR2: MRHNA and SNTAGT. This CDR3 has 15 amino acids. The CDR3 DNA reads as TGTGCCAGCAGTGAGCGGATAGCGGGAGGGGATGAGCAGTTCTTC. This gives the protein CASSERIAGGDEQFF.

The genes are TRBV6-6 and TRBJ2-2, with 9 bases fitting TRBD2. Germline V lookup: CDR1 MNHNY, CDR2 SVGAGI (reference sequence). J lost 5 bases, V lost 6 bases, and 1 base had no gene match. This CDR3 has 13 amino acids. The CDR3 coding sequence is TGTGCCAGCAGAAGCGGGGGGACCGGGGAGCTGTTTTTT. Protein product: CASRSGGTGELFF.

This chain uses TRBV19 with TRBJ2-7; D call uncertain. V lost 5 bases and J lost 4, with 12 bases in between. The CDR3 length is 13 residues. Germline CDR1 is LNHDA and CDR2 is SQIVND (reference sequence). CDR3 amino acids: CASSLQTEYEQYF. In nucleotides, the CDR3 is TGTGCCAGTAGTCTCCAGACTGAGTACGAGCAGTACTTC.

The chain joins TRBV28 to TRBJ1-2, with D perhaps matching TRBD1 (6 bases). The V end lost 3 bases, the J end lost 6 bases, and 23 bases lay between the germline ends. Germline-derived CDR1 and CDR2 are MDHEN and SYDVKM. The CDR3 runs to 17 residues. The CDR3 DNA is TGTGCCAGCAGTTTCCCGGGCACTGGGAGGGGGGAGGATGGCTACACCTTC. Encoded protein: CASSFPGTGRGEDGYTF.

The chain couples TRBV13 to TRBJ2-4; TRBD2 matches 12 bases. Trimming cost V 1 base and J 0 bases; bases outside gene matches: 10. The CDR3 loop spans 20 amino acids. CDR1 PRHDT and CDR2 FYEKMQ come from the germline V gene (reference sequence). The CDR3 DNA follows: TGTGCCAGCAGCTTAGTATCGCTAGCGGGAGGGCCTATAGCCAAAAACATTCAGTACTTC. Protein sequence: CASSLVSLAGGPIAKNIQYF.

The CDR3 loop is CASSQQLRNTGELFF. The CDR3 bases are TGCGCCAGCAGCCAGCAGCTGAGGAACACCGGGGAGCTGTTTTTT. The chain combines TRBV4-1 with TRBJ2-2; D unclear. Looked up from germline, CDR1 is MGHRA and CDR2 is YSYEKL. The CDR3 is 15 residues long. Between the trimmed V and J ends, which lost 3 bases and 1 base, there was a span of 9 bases.

The chain couples TRBV28 to TRBJ2-2; 7 positions agree with TRBD1. Germline loops: CDR1 MDHEN, CDR2 SYDVKM. J lost 9 bases, V lost 6 bases, and 4 bases had no gene match. The CDR3 runs to 12 residues. CDR3 loop: CASSLGGWELFF. In nucleotides, the CDR3 is TGTGCCAGCAGCCTAGGGGGCTGGGAGCTGTTTTTT. The complete variable domain, with remaining parts taken from reference TRBV28 and TRBJ2-2, reads DVKVTQSSRYLVKRTGEKVFLECVQDMDHENMFWYRQDPGLGLRLIYFSYDVKMKEKGDIPEGYSVSREKKERFSLILESASTNQTSMYLCASSLGGWELFFGEGSRLTVL.